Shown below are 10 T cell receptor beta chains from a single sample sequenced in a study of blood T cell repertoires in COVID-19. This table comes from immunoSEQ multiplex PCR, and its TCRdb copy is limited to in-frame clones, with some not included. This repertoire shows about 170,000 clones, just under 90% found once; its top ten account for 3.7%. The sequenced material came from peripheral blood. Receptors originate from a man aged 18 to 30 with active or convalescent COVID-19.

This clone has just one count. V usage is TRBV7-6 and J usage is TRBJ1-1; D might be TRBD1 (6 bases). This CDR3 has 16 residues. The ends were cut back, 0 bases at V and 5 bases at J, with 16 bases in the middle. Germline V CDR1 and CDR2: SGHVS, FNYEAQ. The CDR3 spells CASSLAGAGVSTEAFF. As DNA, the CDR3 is TGTGCCAGCAGCTTAGCTGGGGCAGGGGTTAGTACTGAAGCTTTCTTT.

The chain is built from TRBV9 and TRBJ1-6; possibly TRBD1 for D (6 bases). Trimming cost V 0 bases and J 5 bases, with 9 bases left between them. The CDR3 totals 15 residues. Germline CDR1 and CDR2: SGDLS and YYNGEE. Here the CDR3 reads CASSVADRNNSPLHF. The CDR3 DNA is TGTGCCAGCAGCGTAGCTGACAGGAATAATTCACCCCTCCACTTT.

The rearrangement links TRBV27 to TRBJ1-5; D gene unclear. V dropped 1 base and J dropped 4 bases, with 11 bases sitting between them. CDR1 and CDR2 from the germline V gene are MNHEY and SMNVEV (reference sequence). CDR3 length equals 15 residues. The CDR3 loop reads CASSLLPVTNQPQHF. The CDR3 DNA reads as TGTGCCAGCAGTTTATTGCCAGTGACAAATCAGCCCCAGCATTTT.

CDR3 sequence: CAIREGDSGNTIYF. The CDR3 bases are TGTGCCATCAGAGAAGGGGACTCTGGAAACACCATATATTTT. The gene calls are TRBV10-3 and TRBJ1-3; possible D gene TRBD1, 5 bases. Per germline, CDR1 ENHRY and CDR2 SYGVKD. V was clipped by 6 bases and J by 0 bases, with 9 bases between them. This CDR3 is built from 14 residues.

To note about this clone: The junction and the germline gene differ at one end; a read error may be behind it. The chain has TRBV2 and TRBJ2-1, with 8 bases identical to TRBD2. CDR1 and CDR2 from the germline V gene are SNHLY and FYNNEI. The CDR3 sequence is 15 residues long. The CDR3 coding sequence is TGTGCCAGCAGTCCCTGGACCACTCGAGCGGGAGAAAGTATCTTC. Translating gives CASSPWTTRAGESIF. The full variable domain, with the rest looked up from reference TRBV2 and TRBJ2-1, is EPEVTQTPSHQVTQMGQEVILRCVPISNHLYFYWYRQILGQKVEFLVSFYNNEISEKSEIFDDQFSVERPDGSNFTLKIRSTKLEDSAMYFCASSPWTTRAGESIFGPGTRLTVL.

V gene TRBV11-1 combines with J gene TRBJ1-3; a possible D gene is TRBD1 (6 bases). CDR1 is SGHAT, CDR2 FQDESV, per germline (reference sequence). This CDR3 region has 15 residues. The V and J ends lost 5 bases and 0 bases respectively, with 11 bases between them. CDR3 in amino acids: CASSRDNFSGNTIYF. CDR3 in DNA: TGTGCCAGCAGCCGGGACAATTTCTCTGGAAACACCATATATTTT. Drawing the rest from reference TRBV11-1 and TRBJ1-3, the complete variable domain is EAEVAQSPRYKITEKSQAVAFWCDPISGHATLYWYRQILGQGPELLVQFQDESVVDDSQLPKDRFSAERLKGVDSTLKIQPAELGDSAMYLCASSRDNFSGNTIYFGEGSWLTVV.

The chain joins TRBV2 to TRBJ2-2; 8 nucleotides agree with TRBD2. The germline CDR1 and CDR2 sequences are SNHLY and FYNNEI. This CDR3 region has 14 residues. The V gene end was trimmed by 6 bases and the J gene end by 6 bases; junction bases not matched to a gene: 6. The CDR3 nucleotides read TGTGCCAGCAGAATCAACGGGGGGGCCGGGGAGCTGTTTTTT. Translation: CASRINGGAGELFF.

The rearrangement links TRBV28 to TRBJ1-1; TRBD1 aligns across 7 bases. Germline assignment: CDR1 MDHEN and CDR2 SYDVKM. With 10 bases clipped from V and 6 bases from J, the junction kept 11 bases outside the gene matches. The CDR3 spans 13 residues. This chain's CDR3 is CATELQGLAEAFF. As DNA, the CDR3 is TGTGCCACCGAATTACAGGGGCTCGCTGAAGCTTTCTTT.

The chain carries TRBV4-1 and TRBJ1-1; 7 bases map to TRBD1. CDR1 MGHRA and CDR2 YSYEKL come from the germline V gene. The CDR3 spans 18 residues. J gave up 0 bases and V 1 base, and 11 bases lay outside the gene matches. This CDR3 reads CASSQGAVGTALNTEAFF. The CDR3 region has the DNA TGCGCCAGCAGCCAAGGGGCCGTAGGGACAGCACTGAACACTGAAGCTTTCTTT.

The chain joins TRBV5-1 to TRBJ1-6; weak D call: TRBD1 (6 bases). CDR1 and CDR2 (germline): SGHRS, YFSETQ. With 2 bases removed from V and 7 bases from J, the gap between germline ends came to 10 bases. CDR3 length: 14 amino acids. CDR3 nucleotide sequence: TGCGCCAGCAGCTTACAGGGTCTAAATTCACCCCTCCACTTT. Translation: CASSLQGLNSPLHF.